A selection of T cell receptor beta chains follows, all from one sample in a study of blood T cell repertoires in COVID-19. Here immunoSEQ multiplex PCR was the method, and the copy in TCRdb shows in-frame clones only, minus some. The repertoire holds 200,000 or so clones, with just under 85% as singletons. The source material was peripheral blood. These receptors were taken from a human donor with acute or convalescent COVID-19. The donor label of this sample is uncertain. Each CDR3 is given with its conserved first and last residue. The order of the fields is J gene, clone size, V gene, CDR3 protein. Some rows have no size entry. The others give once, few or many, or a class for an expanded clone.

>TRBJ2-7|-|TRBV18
CASSRPGQGFYEQYF
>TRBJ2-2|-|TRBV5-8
CASSLAAGNTGELFF
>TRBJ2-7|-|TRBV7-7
CASSQLAGDTYEQYF
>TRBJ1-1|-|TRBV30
CAWSHLGQANTEAFF
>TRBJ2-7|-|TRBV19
CASRRTRLSGEQYF
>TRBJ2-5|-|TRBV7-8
CASSQGLAGAGTETQYF
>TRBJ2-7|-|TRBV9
CASSISSGSSYEQYF
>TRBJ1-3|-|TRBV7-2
CASSAGSSGNTIYF
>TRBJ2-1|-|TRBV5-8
CASSSRLAGPNEQFF
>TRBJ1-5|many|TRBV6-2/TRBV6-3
CASSPDSLNQPQHF
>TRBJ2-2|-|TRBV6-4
CASGQTANTGELFF
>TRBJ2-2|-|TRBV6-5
CASSKGDLNTGELFF
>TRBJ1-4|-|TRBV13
CASSFMTPGQGNEKLFF
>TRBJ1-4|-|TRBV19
CASSSRSTNEKLFF
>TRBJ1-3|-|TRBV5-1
CASSLAGSSGNTIYF
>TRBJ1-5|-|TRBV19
CASSDTLTGLLNQPQHF
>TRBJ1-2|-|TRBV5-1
CASSPSQKPLYGYTF
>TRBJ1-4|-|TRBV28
CASSSGPGGGLSPEKLFF
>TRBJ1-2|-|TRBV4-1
CASSQEGQVYGYTF
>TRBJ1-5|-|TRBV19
CASSNPGQGAVGNQPQHF
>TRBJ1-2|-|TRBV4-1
CASSQEQPYGYTF
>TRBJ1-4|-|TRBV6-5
CASRAGKVGEKLFF
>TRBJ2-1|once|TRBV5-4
CASSHTSANEQFF
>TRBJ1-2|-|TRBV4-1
CASSQEIQGANYGYTF
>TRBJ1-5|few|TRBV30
CAWSVLAGGQPQHF
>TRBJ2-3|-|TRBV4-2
CASHGLAGGDTQYF
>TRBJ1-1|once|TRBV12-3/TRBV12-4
CASSLFSVTGAFF